This is a list of T cell receptor beta chains from one sample in a study of Ad26.COV2.S vaccination and SARS-CoV-2 variants. Here immunoSEQ multiplex PCR was the method, and the copy in TCRdb shows in-frame clones only, minus some. The sample carries about 410,000 clones, 80% to 95% recorded once. Here the sequenced sample was peripheral blood, taken in a trial of Ad26.COV2.S vaccine versus placebo. The receptor source for this set is a person aged 18 to 59 who received the Ad26.COV2.S COVID-19 vaccine or a placebo. CDR3s include the opening cysteine and the closing phenylalanine or tryptophan. D genes are given only for firm matches. Rows may omit the clone size; those that give it use once, few, many or a size class.

>TRBJ2-5|TRBV7-2|once|.
CASSPMRGLSWETQYF
TGTGCCAGCAGTCCGATGCGGGGGCTCTCCTGGGAGACCCAGTACTTC
>TRBJ1-2|TRBV19|.|.
CASTYPTGLGGYTF
TGTGCCAGTACCTATCCCACAGGGCTTGGTGGCTACACCTTC
>TRBJ1-4|TRBV5-4|.|TRBD1
CASSLQGATNEKLFF
TGTGCCAGCAGCTTACAGGGGGCTACTAATGAAAAACTGTTTTTT
>TRBJ2-7|TRBV5-1|.|TRBD1
CASSGGTGLPGEQYF
TGCGCCAGCAGCGGTGGGACAGGCCTTCCCGGAGAGCAGTACTTC
>TRBJ2-7|TRBV18|few|.
CASSPLDSSYEQYF
TGTGCCAGCTCACCACTGGACAGTTCCTACGAGCAGTACTTC
>TRBJ2-1|TRBV6-2/TRBV6-3|.|.
CASSYLGGSMGQFF
TGTGCCAGCAGTTACTTGGGGGGATCGATGGGGCAGTTCTTC
>TRBJ1-3|TRBV10-3|.|.
CAISRDGSSGNTIYF
TGTGCCATCAGTCGGGACGGTAGCTCTGGAAACACCATATATTTT
>TRBJ2-5|TRBV6-2/TRBV6-3|.|TRBD2
CASSYSARLLAGVETQYF
TGTGCCAGCAGTTACTCGGCTCGCCTCCTAGCGGGGGTAGAGACCCAGTACTTC
>TRBJ1-6|TRBV19|.|TRBD1
CASSRVGTGEGSPLHF
TGTGCCAGTAGTCGGGTCGGGACAGGGGAGGGTTCACCCCTCCACTTT
>TRBJ1-6|TRBV15|.|.
CATSRDRSNSPLHF
TGTGCCACCAGCAGAGATAGGTCTAATTCACCCCTCCACTTT
>TRBJ2-1|TRBV9|.|.
CASSVDLPVSSYNEQFF
TGTGCCAGCAGCGTAGATTTACCGGTCTCCTCCTACAATGAGCAGTTCTTC
>TRBJ2-7|TRBV28|.|TRBD1
CASSFGRGPSYEQYF
TGTGCCAGCAGTTTTGGCAGGGGGCCCTCCTACGAGCAGTACTTC
>TRBJ2-1|TRBV5-4|.|.
CASSLELVNNEQFF
TGTGCCAGCAGCTTGGAACTTGTCAACAATGAGCAGTTCTTC
>TRBJ2-7|TRBV27|.|TRBD2
CASSWGLAYEQYF
TGTGCCAGCAGTTGGGGACTAGCCTACGAGCAGTACTTC
>TRBJ1-1|TRBV7-8|.|.
CASSSIYRENTEAFF
TGTGCCAGCAGCTCCATTTACAGGGAGAACACTGAAGCTTTCTTT
>TRBJ1-1|TRBV18|.|.
CASSSTLNTEAFF
TGTGCCAGCTCATCCACGTTGAACACTGAAGCTTTCTTT
>TRBJ2-1|TRBV28|.|.
CASSFVGGQYNEQFF
TGTGCCAGCAGTTTTGTGGGGGGCCAGTACAATGAGCAGTTCTTC
>TRBJ1-1|TRBV6-2/TRBV6-3|once|.
CASSYTTGRILEAFF
TGTGCCAGCAGTTACACTACAGGACGAATTCTTGAAGCTTTCTTT
>TRBJ2-1|TRBV5-1|.|.
CASSLLADLYNEQFF
TGCGCCAGCAGCCTACTAGCAGATCTCTACAATGAGCAGTTCTTC
>TRBJ2-7|TRBV7-2|few|.
CASSLGRGAYEQYF
TGTGCCAGCAGCTTGGGCAGGGGTGCCTACGAGCAGTACTTC
>TRBJ1-5|TRBV6-2/TRBV6-3|few|.
CASSYSMRGSNNQPQHF
TGTGCCAGCAGTTACTCGATGCGGGGCTCAAACAATCAGCCCCAGCATTTT
>TRBJ1-1|TRBV10-3|.|.
CAIRIDTGPNTEAFF
TGTGCCATCCGAATCGACACCGGACCGAACACTGAAGCTTTCTTT
>TRBJ2-7|TRBV18|.|.
CASSPSGTQAYEQYF
TGTGCCAGCTCACCGTCCGGGACCCAAGCCTACGAGCAGTACTTC
>TRBJ2-2|TRBV7-2|.|.
CASSWGRNTGELFF
TGTGCCAGCAGCTGGGGGCGGAACACCGGGGAGCTGTTTTTT
>TRBJ2-3|TRBV5-1|.|TRBD2
CASSSGAGVSRDTQYF
TGCGCCAGCAGCTCCGGAGCGGGGGTTTCCCGGGATACGCAGTATTTT
>TRBJ2-7|TRBV5-1|.|TRBD2
CASSQATSGGSYEQYF
TGCGCCAGCAGCCAGGCTACTAGCGGGGGCTCCTACGAGCAGTACTTC
>TRBJ1-3|TRBV7-8|.|TRBD1
CASSARPGTGVYTIYF
TGTGCCAGCAGCGCACGCCCCGGGACAGGGGTTTACACCATATATTTT
>TRBJ2-7|TRBV30|.|.
CAVRRGDSSYEQYF
TGTGCCGTGCGTCGGGGGGACAGCTCCTACGAGCAGTACTTC
>TRBJ1-2|TRBV9|.|TRBD1
CASSPRQGSGVYGYTF
TGTGCCAGCAGCCCCAGACAGGGTTCAGGCGTCTATGGCTACACCTTC
>TRBJ1-2|TRBV7-9|.|.
CASSLRRVGMDYGYTF
TGTGCCAGCAGCTTAAGGAGGGTCGGGATGGACTATGGCTACACCTTC
>TRBJ1-1|TRBV24-1|.|.
CATSNRRNTEAFF
TGTGCCACCAGTAACAGGAGAAACACTGAAGCTTTCTTT
>TRBJ1-5|TRBV18|.|TRBD1
CASSGGQAVNQPQHF
TGTGCCAGCTCGGGGGGACAGGCTGTGAATCAGCCCCAGCATTTT
>TRBJ2-1|TRBV11-2|.|TRBD2
CASSTGPSSGGSRLAQFF
TGTGCCAGCAGCACAGGGCCTTCTAGCGGGGGGTCTCGCCTGGCGCAGTTCTTC
>TRBJ1-2|TRBV10-2|.|.
CASSPSDTNGYTF
TGCGCCAGCAGCCCGAGTGACACCAATGGCTACACCTTC
>TRBJ2-1|TRBV5-1|once|.
CASSLEQGTAYNEQFF
TGCGCCAGCAGCCTGGAGCAGGGGACGGCTTACAATGAGCAGTTCTTC
>TRBJ2-7|TRBV24-1|.|TRBD2
CATSDLAGSEYF
TGTGCCACCAGTGATTTAGCGGGAAGCGAGTACTTC
>TRBJ2-5|TRBV12-5|.|.
CASGSPVAEGWETQYF
TGTGCTAGTGGTTCCCCGGTGGCAGAGGGATGGGAGACCCAGTACTTC
>TRBJ2-6|TRBV7-2|.|.
CASSLRSQGSGGANVLTF
TGTGCCAGCAGCTTAAGGTCGCAGGGATCGGGCGGGGCCAACGTCCTGACTTTC
>TRBJ2-1|TRBV11-2|.|.
CASSLGLRSHSYNEQFF
TGTGCCAGCAGCTTAGGTTTACGTTCCCACTCCTACAATGAGCAGTTCTTC
>TRBJ2-7|TRBV4-3|.|TRBD1
CASSQDTGTGLYEQYF
TGCGCCAGCAGCCAAGATACCGGGACAGGGTTGTACGAGCAGTACTTC
>TRBJ2-5|TRBV4-3|.|TRBD1
CASSQERTGGGRETQYF
TGCGCCAGCAGCCAAGAACGGACAGGGGGCGGTCGGGAGACCCAGTACTTC
>TRBJ2-3|TRBV4-3|.|.
CASSQAAGARADTQYF
TGCGCCAGCAGCCAAGCGGCGGGGGCCAGGGCAGATACGCAGTATTTT
>TRBJ2-3|TRBV14|.|TRBD1
CASSLDRVVDTQYF
TGTGCCAGCAGTCTGGACAGGGTGGTGGATACGCAGTATTTT
>TRBJ2-7|TRBV6-2/TRBV6-3|.|TRBD2
CASSYSTSGVTSYEQYF
TGTGCCAGCAGTTACTCAACTAGCGGGGTTACATCCTACGAGCAGTACTTC
>TRBJ1-1|TRBV30|.|TRBD1
CAWIRQGAEAFF
TGTGCCTGGATTCGACAGGGAGCTGAAGCTTTCTTT
>TRBJ2-7|TRBV7-2|once|.
CASSQAGAVGEQYF
TGTGCCAGCAGCCAGGCGGGGGCGGTCGGCGAGCAGTACTTC
>TRBJ2-5|TRBV18|.|TRBD1
CASSPRTGIGETQYF
TGTGCCAGCTCCCCTCGGACAGGGATCGGGGAGACCCAGTACTTC
>TRBJ2-2|TRBV19|.|.
CASISEGRLNTGELFF
TGTGCCAGTATTAGCGAGGGACGGTTAAACACCGGGGAGCTGTTTTTT
>TRBJ2-7|TRBV3-1/TRBV3-2|.|.
CASRQRSYEQYF
TGTGCCAGCAGACAGAGGAGTTACGAGCAGTACTTC
>TRBJ1-4|TRBV7-9|.|.
CASSLISVRGEKLFF
TGTGCCAGCAGCTTAATATCCGTGAGGGGTGAAAAACTGTTTTTT
>TRBJ2-7|TRBV5-8|.|TRBD1
CASSFEQGVSYEQYF
TGTGCCAGCAGCTTCGAACAGGGGGTGTCCTACGAGCAGTACTTC
>TRBJ2-5|TRBV5-6|.|.
CASSLTDQETQYF
TGTGCCAGCAGCTTGACAGATCAAGAGACCCAGTACTTC
>TRBJ2-3|TRBV11-2|.|.
CASSSRDSTDTQYF
TGTGCCAGCAGCTCCAGGGACAGCACAGATACGCAGTATTTT
>TRBJ1-2|TRBV18|.|.
CASSQATTDFNGYTF
TGTGCCAGCTCACAAGCAACGACAGACTTCAATGGCTACACCTTC